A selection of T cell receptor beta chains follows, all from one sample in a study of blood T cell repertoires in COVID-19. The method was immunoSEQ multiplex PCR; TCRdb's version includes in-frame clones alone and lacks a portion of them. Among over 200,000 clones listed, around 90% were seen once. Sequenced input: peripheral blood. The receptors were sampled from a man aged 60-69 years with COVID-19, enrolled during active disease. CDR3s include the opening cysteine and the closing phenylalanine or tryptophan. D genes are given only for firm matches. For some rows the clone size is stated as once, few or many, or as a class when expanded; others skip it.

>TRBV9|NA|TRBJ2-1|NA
CASGTGTDYNEQFF
TGTGCCAGCGGGACCGGGACTGACTACAATGAGCAGTTCTTC
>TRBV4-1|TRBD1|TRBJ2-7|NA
CASSHPGQVGPYEQYF
TGCGCCAGCAGCCATCCCGGACAGGTTGGCCCCTACGAGCAGTACTTC
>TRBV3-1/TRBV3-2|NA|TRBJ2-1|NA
CASSLRLGNEQFF
TGTGCCAGCAGCCTCCGACTGGGCAATGAGCAGTTCTTC
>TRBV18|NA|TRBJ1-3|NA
CASSPDWNSGNTIYF
TGTGCCAGCTCACCGGACTGGAACTCTGGAAACACCATATATTTT
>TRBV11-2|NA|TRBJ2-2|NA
CASSYWGRNTGELFF
TGTGCCAGCAGTTACTGGGGCAGAAACACCGGGGAGCTGTTTTTT
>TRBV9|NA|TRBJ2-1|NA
CASSPTGTTLGSYNEQFF
TGTGCCAGCAGCCCCACCGGGACAACCTTGGGCTCCTACAATGAGCAGTTCTTC
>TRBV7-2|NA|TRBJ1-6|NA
CASSPQVGHGSYNSPLHF
TGTGCCAGCAGCCCCCAGGTGGGCCACGGCTCCTATAATTCACCCCTCCACTTT
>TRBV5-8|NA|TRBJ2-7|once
CASSADKGLMEQYF
TGTGCCAGCAGCGCAGATAAGGGGCTGATGGAGCAGTACTTC
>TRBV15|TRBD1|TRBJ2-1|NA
CATSRDRVLEEQFF
TGTGCCACCAGCAGGGACAGGGTTCTGGAAGAGCAGTTCTTC
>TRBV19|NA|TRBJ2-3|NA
CASTRTHGTDTQYF
TGTGCCAGTACTCGGACACACGGCACAGATACGCAGTATTTT